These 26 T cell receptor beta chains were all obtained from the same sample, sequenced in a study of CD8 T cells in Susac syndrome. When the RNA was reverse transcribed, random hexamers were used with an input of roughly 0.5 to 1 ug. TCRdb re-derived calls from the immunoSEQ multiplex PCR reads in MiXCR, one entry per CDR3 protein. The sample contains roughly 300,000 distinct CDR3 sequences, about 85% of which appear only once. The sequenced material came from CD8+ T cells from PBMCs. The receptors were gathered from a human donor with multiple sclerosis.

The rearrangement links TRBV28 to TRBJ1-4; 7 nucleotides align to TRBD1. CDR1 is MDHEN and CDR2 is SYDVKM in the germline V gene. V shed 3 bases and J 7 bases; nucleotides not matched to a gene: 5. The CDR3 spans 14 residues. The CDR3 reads CASSLPNRGEKLFF. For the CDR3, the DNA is TGTGCCAGCAGTTTGCCGAACAGGGGTGAAAAACTGTTTTTT.

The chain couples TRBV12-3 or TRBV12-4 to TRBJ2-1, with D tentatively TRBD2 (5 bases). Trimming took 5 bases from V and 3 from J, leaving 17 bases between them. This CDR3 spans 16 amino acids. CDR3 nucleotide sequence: TGTGCCAGCAGTCCGCCGGGGAGCCCTATCTACAATGAGCAGTTCTTC. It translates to CASSPPGSPIYNEQFF.

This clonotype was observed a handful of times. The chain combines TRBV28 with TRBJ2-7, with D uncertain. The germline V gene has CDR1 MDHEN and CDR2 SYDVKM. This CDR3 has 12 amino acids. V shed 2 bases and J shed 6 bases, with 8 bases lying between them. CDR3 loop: CASSLRYGEQYF. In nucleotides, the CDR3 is TGTGCCAGCAGTTTAAGGTATGGCGAGCAGTACTTC.

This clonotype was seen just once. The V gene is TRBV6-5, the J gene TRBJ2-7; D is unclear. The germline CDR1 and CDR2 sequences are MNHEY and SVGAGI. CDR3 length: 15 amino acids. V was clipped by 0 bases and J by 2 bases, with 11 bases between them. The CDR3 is CASSYSSLSAYEQYF. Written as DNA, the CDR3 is TGTGCCAGCAGTTACTCGTCTTTGTCCGCCTACGAGCAGTACTTC.

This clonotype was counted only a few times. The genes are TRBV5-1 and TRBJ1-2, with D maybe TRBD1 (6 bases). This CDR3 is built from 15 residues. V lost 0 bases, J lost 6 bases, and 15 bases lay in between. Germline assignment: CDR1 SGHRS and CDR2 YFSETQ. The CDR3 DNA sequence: TGCGCCAGCAGCTTGGAGGGGGGCAGTGGCGATGGCTACACCTTC. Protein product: CASSLEGGSGDGYTF. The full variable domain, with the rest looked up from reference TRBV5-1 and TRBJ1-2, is KAGVTQTPRYLIKTRGQQVTLSCSPISGHRSVSWYQQTPGQGLQFLFEYFSETQRNKGNFPGRFSGRQFSNSRSEMNVSTLELGDSALYLCASSLEGGSGDGYTFGSGTRLTVV.

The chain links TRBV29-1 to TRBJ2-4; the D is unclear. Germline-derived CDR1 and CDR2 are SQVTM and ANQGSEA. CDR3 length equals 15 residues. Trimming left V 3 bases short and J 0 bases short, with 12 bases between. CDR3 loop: CSVELVRLAKNIQYF. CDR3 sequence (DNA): TGCAGCGTTGAGTTGGTAAGGCTAGCCAAAAACATTCAGTACTTC.

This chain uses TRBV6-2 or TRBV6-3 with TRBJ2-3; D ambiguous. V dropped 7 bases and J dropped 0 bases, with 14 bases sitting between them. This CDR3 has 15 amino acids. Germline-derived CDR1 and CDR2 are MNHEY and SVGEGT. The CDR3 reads CASTTESDSTDTQYF. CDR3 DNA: TGTGCCAGCACTACGGAATCCGACAGCACAGATACGCAGTATTTT.

CDR3 protein: CASRDSPRSSGSYTQYF. As DNA, the CDR3 is TGTGCCAGCAGAGATAGCCCTAGGTCTAGCGGGAGTTATACGCAGTATTTT. This sequence joins TRBV2 and TRBJ2-3; TRBD2 matches at 10 bases. The V and J ends lost 6 bases and 7 bases, in that order; junction bases with no gene match: 16. Germline loops: CDR1 SNHLY, CDR2 FYNNEI. This CDR3 has 17 amino acids.

CDR3 sequence: CSVGALGRSYNEQFF. The CDR3 region has the DNA TGCAGCGTTGGGGCTTTGGGTAGGTCCTACAATGAGCAGTTCTTC. V usage is TRBV29-1 and J usage is TRBJ2-1; D remains ambiguous. The CDR3 spans 15 residues. CDR1 is SQVTM and CDR2 is ANQGSEA in the germline V gene. The V and J ends lost 4 bases and 1 base respectively, with 14 bases between them.

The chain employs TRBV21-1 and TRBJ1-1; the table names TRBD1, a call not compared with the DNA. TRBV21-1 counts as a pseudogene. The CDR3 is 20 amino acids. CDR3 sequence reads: CASRPGQGARGIWSNTEAFF. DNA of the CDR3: TGTGCCAGCAGGCCGGGACAGGGGGCGCGGGGAATTTGGTCCAACACTGAAGCTTTCTTT.

This CDR3 reads CASGGTSGNNEQFF. Here the CDR3 DNA reads TGTGCCAGCGGGGGGACTAGCGGAAACAATGAGCAGTTCTTC. The chain joins TRBV6-1 to TRBJ2-1, with 11 bases that match TRBD2. This CDR3 is 14 amino acids long. Trimming cost V 8 bases and J 5 bases; bases outside gene matches: 5. Per germline, CDR1 MNHNS and CDR2 SASEGT.

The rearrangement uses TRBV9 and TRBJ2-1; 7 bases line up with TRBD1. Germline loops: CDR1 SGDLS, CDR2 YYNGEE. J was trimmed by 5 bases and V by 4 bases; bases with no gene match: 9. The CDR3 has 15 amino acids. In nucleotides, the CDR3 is TGTGCCAGCAGCCAAACAGGGGTGAGGGACAATGAGCAGTTCTTC. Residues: CASSQTGVRDNEQFF. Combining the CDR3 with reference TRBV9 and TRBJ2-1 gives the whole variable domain DSGVTQTPKHLITATGQRVTLRCSPRSGDLSVYWYQQSLDQGLQFLIQYYNGEERAKGNILERFSAQQFPDLHSELNLSSLELGDSALYFCASSQTGVRDNEQFFGPGTRLTVL.

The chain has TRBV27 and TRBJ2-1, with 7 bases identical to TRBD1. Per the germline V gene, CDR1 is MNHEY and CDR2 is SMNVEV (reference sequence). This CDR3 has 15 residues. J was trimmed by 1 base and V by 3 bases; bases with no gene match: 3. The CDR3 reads CASSLGQTSYNEQFF. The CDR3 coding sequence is TGTGCCAGCAGTTTGGGACAGACTTCCTACAATGAGCAGTTCTTC.

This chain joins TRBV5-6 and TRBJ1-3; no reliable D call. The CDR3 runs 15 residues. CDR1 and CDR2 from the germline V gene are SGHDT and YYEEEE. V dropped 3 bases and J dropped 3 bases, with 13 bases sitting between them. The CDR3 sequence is CASSSNIRVGNTIYF. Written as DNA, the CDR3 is TGTGCCAGCAGCTCGAACATCCGAGTTGGAAACACCATATATTTT.

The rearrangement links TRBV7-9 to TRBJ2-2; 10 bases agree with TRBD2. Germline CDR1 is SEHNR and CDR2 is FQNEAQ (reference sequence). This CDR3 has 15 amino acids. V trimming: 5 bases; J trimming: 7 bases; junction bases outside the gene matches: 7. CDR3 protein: CASSRSGRVGGELFF. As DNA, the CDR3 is TGTGCCAGCAGCCGGAGCGGGAGGGTCGGCGGGGAGCTGTTTTTT.

CDR3 region: CASSGQAGRSYEQYF. The CDR3 DNA is TGTGCCAGCAGTGGTCAGGCGGGCCGATCCTACGAGCAGTACTTC. The chain recombines TRBV28 with TRBJ2-7, with D tentatively TRBD2 (5 bases). There are 15 residues in the CDR3. V gave up 5 bases and J gave up 1 base, with 15 bases separating them. Germline CDR1 MDHEN, CDR2 SYDVKM.

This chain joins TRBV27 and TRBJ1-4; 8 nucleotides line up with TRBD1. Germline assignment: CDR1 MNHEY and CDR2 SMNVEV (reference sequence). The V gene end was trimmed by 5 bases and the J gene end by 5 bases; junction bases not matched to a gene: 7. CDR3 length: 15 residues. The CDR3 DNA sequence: TGTGCCAGCAGTCGACGGGACAGGAAGAATGAAAAACTGTTTTTT. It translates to CASSRRDRKNEKLFF.

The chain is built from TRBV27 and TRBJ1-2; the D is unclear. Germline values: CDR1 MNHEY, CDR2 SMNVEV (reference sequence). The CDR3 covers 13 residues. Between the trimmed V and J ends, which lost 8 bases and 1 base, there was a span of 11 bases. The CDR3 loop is CASGWRGNYGYTF. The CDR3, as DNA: TGTGCCAGCGGCTGGCGGGGTAACTATGGCTACACCTTC.

The DNA for the CDR3 is TGTGCCAGCAGCTTAGAACGCGGTAGCGAGGGGCCGAACACCGGGGAGCTGTTTTTT. Translated, it gives CASSLERGSEGPNTGELFF. This rearrangement joins TRBV7-9 to TRBJ2-2, with D tentatively TRBD1 or TRBD2 (5 bases each). The V end was cut by 1 base, the J end by 0 bases, with 18 bases between. CDR1 is SEHNR, CDR2 FQNEAQ, per germline (reference sequence). The CDR3 sequence is 19 residues long.

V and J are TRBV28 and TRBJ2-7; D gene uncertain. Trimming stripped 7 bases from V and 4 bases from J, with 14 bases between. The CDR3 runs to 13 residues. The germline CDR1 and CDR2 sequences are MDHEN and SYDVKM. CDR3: CASTPRRAYEQYF. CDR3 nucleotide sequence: TGTGCCAGCACTCCCCGAAGGGCGTACGAGCAGTACTTC.

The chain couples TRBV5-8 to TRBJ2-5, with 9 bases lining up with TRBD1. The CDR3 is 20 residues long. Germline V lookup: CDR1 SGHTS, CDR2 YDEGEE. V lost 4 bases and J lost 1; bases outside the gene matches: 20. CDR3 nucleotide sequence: TGTGCCAGCAGCGAATTCTCCGGGACAGGGCCTAGAAGGTCCCAAGAGACCCAGTACTTC. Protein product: CASSEFSGTGPRRSQETQYF.

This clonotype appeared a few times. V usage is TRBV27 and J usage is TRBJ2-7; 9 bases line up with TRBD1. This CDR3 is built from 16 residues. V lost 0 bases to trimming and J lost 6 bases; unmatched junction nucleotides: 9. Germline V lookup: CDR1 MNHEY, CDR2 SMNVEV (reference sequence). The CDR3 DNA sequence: TGTGCCAGCAGTTTATCACCCGGGACAGGGACGTCCGAGCAGTACTTC. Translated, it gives CASSLSPGTGTSEQYF.

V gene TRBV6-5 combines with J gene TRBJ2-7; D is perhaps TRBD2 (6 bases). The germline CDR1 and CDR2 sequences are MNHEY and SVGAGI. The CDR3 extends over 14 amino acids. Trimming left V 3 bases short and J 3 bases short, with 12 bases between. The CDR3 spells CASSYKGTYYEQYF. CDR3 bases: TGTGCCAGCAGTTATAAGGGGACTTACTACGAGCAGTACTTC.

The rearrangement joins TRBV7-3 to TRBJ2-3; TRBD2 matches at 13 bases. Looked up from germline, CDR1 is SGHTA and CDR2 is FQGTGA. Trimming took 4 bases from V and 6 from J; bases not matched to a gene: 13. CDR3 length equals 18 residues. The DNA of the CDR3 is TGTGCCAGCAGCTCTACCCGGGGGACTAGCGGGGTTCAGGATACGCAGTATTTT. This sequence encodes CASSSTRGTSGVQDTQYF.

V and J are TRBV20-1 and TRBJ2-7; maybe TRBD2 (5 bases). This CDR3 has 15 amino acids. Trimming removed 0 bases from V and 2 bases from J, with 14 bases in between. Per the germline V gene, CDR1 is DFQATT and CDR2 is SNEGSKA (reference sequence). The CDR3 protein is CSARDYRGRAYEQYF. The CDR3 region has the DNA TGCAGTGCTAGAGATTATCGGGGTAGGGCCTACGAGCAGTACTTC.

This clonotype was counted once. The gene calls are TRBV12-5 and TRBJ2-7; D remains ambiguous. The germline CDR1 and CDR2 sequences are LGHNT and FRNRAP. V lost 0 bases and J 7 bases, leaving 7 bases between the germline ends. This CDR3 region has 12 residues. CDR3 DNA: TGTGCTAGTGGTTTGGTACAAGAAGAGCAGTACTTC. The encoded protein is CASGLVQEEQYF.